This T cell receptor beta chain derives from a study of identical twins. Study-level findings and limits: Abundant beta clonotypes from cord blood bore fewer insertions; memory repertoires lacked this pattern.

On this clonotype itself: Antigen unknown.

The cDNA had a unique molecular identifier and a template-switch universal primer site. TCRdb itself ran the 5' RACE reads through MiXCR, one entry per CDR3 protein. The sample includes about 570,000 distinct CDR3 sequences, approximately 9.6% seen only once; the top ten take approximately 3%. Healthy Caucasians provided all donations. These records were also assigned to another study, of yellow fever vaccine responses in identical twins.

Sequenced input: PBMCs. This receptor was identified in a woman aged 18-35 years in good health.

CDR3 bases: TGTGCCAGCAGCGTACAGGGACTAGCGTTCAACGAGCAGTACTTC. Translated, it gives CASSVQGLAFNEQYF. This chain links TRBV9 with TRBJ2-7, with TRBD2 matching 10 bases. The CDR3 is made up of 15 amino acids. The germline gives CDR1 SGDLS, CDR2 YYNGEE. The V and J ends lost 1 base and 5 bases, in that order; junction bases with no gene match: 6. Variable domain in full (rest from reference TRBV9 and TRBJ2-7): DSGVTQTPKHLITATGQRVTLRCSPRSGDLSVYWYQQSLDQGLQFLIQYYNGEERAKGNILERFSAQQFPDLHSELNLSSLELGDSALYFCASSVQGLAFNEQYFGPGTRLTVT.